Detailed here is one T cell receptor (beta chain). The record originates from a study of human T cells and chemical hapten exposure. TCRdb re-derived calls from the RACE reads in MiXCR, one entry per CDR3 protein. The table lists around 300,000 distinct CDR3 sequences, around 7% of them singletons, with approximately 8.9% in the top ten. Specified time point: patch test 1, 2 weeks after DPC sensitization. Specified treatment: therapeutic diphenylcyclopropenone sensitization with weekly scalp DPC. CDR3 length: 15 residues. CDR1 is MNHEY, CDR2 SVGEGT, per germline. V trimming: 6 bases; J trimming: 8 bases; junction bases outside the gene matches: 9.

The sequence was obtained from a woman younger than 35 with alopecia areata. Some clones in this sample may be carry-over from other donors' samples. This material consisted of whole blood, taken in connection with sensitization to the hapten diphenylcyclopropenone (DPC). V gene TRBV6-2 or TRBV6-3 combines with J gene TRBJ2-1; 11 positions match TRBD2. The CDR3 nucleotides are TGTGCCAGCAGACCACTAGCGGGGGCAAGCGATGAGCAGTTCTTC. Protein: CASRPLAGASDEQFF.